The following is a T cell receptor (beta chain) sequence with its context. Antigen specificity is unknown. Following autologous stem cell transplantation, relapse occurred in every patient, and exposure to brentuximab vedotin varied. The best responses consisted of complete response, partial response or progressive disease. The data are from a study of PD-1 blockade in classical Hodgkin lymphoma. Study outcomes and limitations: Reports indicated that newly diagnosed patients had lower baseline TCR diversity than healthy donors did. CD4+ TCR diversity climbed significantly by C4D1, unlike CD8+ TCR diversity. Patients who began taking nivolumab under 1 year after ASCT were left out.

TCRdb's copy holds only in-frame clones and misses some; the assay was immunoSEQ multiplex PCR. This table holds about 100,000 clones, 80% to 85% found once. Germline V gene lookup returns CDR1 MNHEY and CDR2 SMNVEV (reference sequence). Trimming shortened V by 0 bases and J by 5 bases, and 10 bases separated the two germline ends. This CDR3 comprises 15 residues. The sequence came from a human donor with classical Hodgkin lymphoma. The sample was peripheral blood mononuclear cells (PBMCs), taken at baseline. This chain links TRBV27 with TRBJ2-2, with D uncertain. CDR3 sequence: CASSLSRLFTGELFF. The CDR3 coding sequence is TGTGCCAGCAGTTTATCGCGGCTTTTTACCGGGGAGCTGTTTTTT.